This entry lists 4 T cell receptor beta chains sequenced from one sample in a study of T cell responses to AZD1222 COVID-19 vaccine. Clones were read by immunoSEQ multiplex PCR, and TCRdb kept only the in-frame ones, dropping some. This table has approximately 170,000 clones, roughly 90% appearing once. This specimen was peripheral blood, taken on day 0 of AZD1222 vaccination. The origin of the receptors is an adult in good health.

This CDR3 reads CASSYKIEQYF. The CDR3, as DNA: TGTGCCAGCAGTTACAAAATCGAGCAGTACTTC. The chain recombines TRBV6-2 or TRBV6-3 with TRBJ2-7; D call uncertain. V was cut by 2 bases and J by 6 bases, with 5 bases left in between. Germline V gene data show CDR1 as MNHEY and CDR2 as SVGEGT. The CDR3 sequence is 11 residues long.

CDR3 nucleotides: TGTGCCAGCAGCTCCCCAGGAACTAACTATGGCTACACCTTC. This sequence encodes CASSSPGTNYGYTF. The V call is TRBV7-8, the J call TRBJ1-2; D unclear. The germline V gene has CDR1 SGHVS and CDR2 FQNEAQ. CDR3 size: 14 residues. The V and J ends lost 4 bases and 0 bases respectively, with 9 bases between them.

The chain is built from TRBV27 and TRBJ1-4, with a possible D match to TRBD1 (5 bases). Germline loops: CDR1 MNHEY, CDR2 SMNVEV (reference sequence). V gave up 3 bases and J gave up 3 bases, with 8 bases separating them. The CDR3 consists of 14 residues. The CDR3 spells CASSLGTANEKLFF. DNA for the CDR3: TGTGCCAGCAGTTTGGGGACGGCTAATGAAAAACTGTTTTTT. Full variable domain (remainder filled in from reference TRBV27 and TRBJ1-4): EAQVTQNPRYLITVTGKKLTVTCSQNMNHEYMSWYRQDPGLGLRQIYYSMNVEVTDKGDVPEGYKVSRKEKRNFPLILESPSPNQTSLYFCASSLGTANEKLFFGSGTQLSVL.

The chain is built from TRBV7-2 and TRBJ1-6, with TRBD1 matching over 8 bases. Germline CDR1 reads SGHTA; CDR2 reads FQGNSA. The CDR3 has 13 residues. The V gene end was trimmed by 7 bases and the J gene end by 7 bases; junction bases not matched to a gene: 3. CDR3 sequence (DNA): TGTGCCAGCACGGGGACAGGCAATTCACCCCTCCACTTT. This codes for CASTGTGNSPLHF.